The 18 T cell receptor beta chains listed next were all sequenced from one sample in a study of blood T cell repertoires in COVID-19. Repertoires were generated with immunoSEQ multiplex PCR, while TCRdb's copy carries only in-frame clones and drops some. The data show a few hundred thousand clones, around 90% seen once. The sequenced sample was peripheral blood. The receptors shown here come from a woman aged 60-70 years with COVID-19, enrolled during active disease.

J is TRBJ2-3 and V is TRBV19, with TRBD2 identical over 13 bases. V trimming: 3 bases; J trimming: 2 bases; junction bases outside the gene matches: 2. CDR3 size: 16 residues. The germline V gene encodes CDR1 LNHDA and CDR2 SQIVND (reference sequence). CDR3 residues: CASSMGLAGSTDTQYF. CDR3 in DNA: TGTGCCAGTAGTATGGGACTAGCGGGGTCCACAGATACGCAGTATTTT.

In DNA form, the CDR3 reads TGTGCCAGCAGCTTTCAACAGGGAGGGTTAACTTCACCCCTCCACTTT. Amino acid sequence: CASSFQQGGLTSPLHF. V and J are TRBV5-8 and TRBJ1-6, with a weak D call TRBD1 (6 bases). CDR1 and CDR2 (germline): SGHTS, YDEGEE. The CDR3 spans 16 residues. Trimming removed 2 bases from V and 9 bases from J, with 18 bases in between.

The CDR3 DNA is TGTGCCAGCAGCTCAGACAGGGTACTCTCCTACAATGAGCAGTTCTTC. It yields the protein CASSSDRVLSYNEQFF. The rearrangement uses TRBV5-4 and TRBJ2-1, with TRBD1 matching 7 bases. V was pared by 3 bases and J by 0 bases, with 6 bases of the junction left unmatched. This CDR3 is 16 amino acids long. Looked up from germline, CDR1 is SGHNT and CDR2 is YYREEE (reference sequence).

The V gene is TRBV11-3, the J gene TRBJ2-7; 10 bases are a match to TRBD2. This CDR3 is 15 amino acids long. CDR1 SGHNT and CDR2 YENEEA come from the germline V gene. J gave up 5 bases and V 1 base, and 5 bases lay outside the gene matches. In nucleotides, the CDR3 is TGTGCCAGCAGCTTAGGGGGACTAGCGCTTCACGAGCAGTACTTC. Translating gives CASSLGGLALHEQYF. Based on the CDR3 plus reference TRBV11-3 and TRBJ2-7, the full variable domain is EAGVVQSPRYKIIEKKQPVAFWCNPISGHNTLYWYLQNLGQGPELLIRYENEEAVDDSQLPKDRFSAERLKGVDSTLKIQPAELGDSAVYLCASSLGGLALHEQYFGPGTRLTVT.

CDR3 nucleotides: TGTGCCAGCAGCCCAGACACCGGGCTGACTATGAACACTGAAGCTTTCTTT. It specifies CASSPDTGLTMNTEAFF. The chain couples TRBV13 to TRBJ1-1; D uncertain. The V gene's germline CDR1 is PRHDT and CDR2 FYEKMQ (reference sequence). The CDR3 has 17 amino acids. The germline V and J ends were trimmed by 5 bases and 0 bases, with 19 bases remaining between them.

A few counts support this clone. This rearrangement joins TRBV7-3 to TRBJ1-1, with 9 bases matching TRBD1. J gave up 9 bases and V 5 bases, and 7 bases lay outside the gene matches. The germline gives CDR1 SGHTA, CDR2 FQGTGA. The CDR3 has 13 residues. CDR3 coding DNA: TGTGCCAGCAGCCCGACAGGGGGAGAGAAAGCTTTCTTT. As protein: CASSPTGGEKAFF.

The chain carries TRBV11-3 and TRBJ2-1; 12 bases align to TRBD1. After removal of 5 bases from V and 9 bases from J, the junction contained 5 bases not matched to a gene. This CDR3 region has 14 residues. Germline assignment: CDR1 SGHNT and CDR2 YENEEA. CDR3 coding DNA: TGTGCCAGCAGCCGGGACAGGGGGCTGGGTGAGCAGTTCTTC. This codes for CASSRDRGLGEQFF. The whole variable domain, filled in from reference TRBV11-3 and TRBJ2-1, reads EAGVVQSPRYKIIEKKQPVAFWCNPISGHNTLYWYLQNLGQGPELLIRYENEEAVDDSQLPKDRFSAERLKGVDSTLKIQPAELGDSAVYLCASSRDRGLGEQFFGPGTRLTVL.

The chain combines TRBV11-2 with TRBJ2-3, with 8 bases identical to TRBD2. V shed 5 bases and J 1 base; nucleotides not matched to a gene: 17. Germline CDR1 and CDR2: SGHAT and FQNNGV. This CDR3 spans 19 amino acids. This CDR3 reads CASSQFGGGPSGRTDTQYF. CDR3 nucleotides: TGTGCCAGCAGCCAATTCGGGGGCGGGCCTAGCGGGCGCACAGATACGCAGTATTTT.

V and J are TRBV6-2 or TRBV6-3 and TRBJ2-5, with TRBD2 as a possible D gene (6 bases). Trimming removed 5 bases at V and 1 base at J, with 11 bases between. Germline values: CDR1 MNHEY, CDR2 SVGEGT. The CDR3 length is 14 residues. The CDR3 nucleotides read TGTGCCAGCAGTGATGGCGGGGTCCAAGAGACCCAGTACTTC. Protein product: CASSDGGVQETQYF.

The chain is built from TRBV30 and TRBJ1-2; a weak D match, TRBD1 (6 bases). This CDR3 spans 11 amino acids. Trimming shortened V by 7 bases and J by 8 bases, and 14 bases separated the two germline ends. The germline V gene encodes CDR1 GTSNPN and CDR2 SVGIG (reference sequence). This chain's CDR3 is CASYRERGYTF. CDR3 DNA sequence: TGTGCCTCGTACAGGGAGCGAGGCTACACCTTC.

The genes are TRBV5-1 and TRBJ1-2; 9 nucleotides agree with TRBD1. Germline values: CDR1 SGHRS, CDR2 YFSETQ. CDR3 length equals 14 residues. V lost 3 bases and J lost 8; bases outside the gene matches: 8. The CDR3 here is CASSSTQGARGYTF. The CDR3 region has the DNA TGCGCCAGCAGCTCGACACAGGGGGCGCGGGGCTACACCTTC.

V and J are TRBV30 and TRBJ2-5; possibly TRBD1 for D (6 bases). The germline V gene has CDR1 GTSNPN and CDR2 SVGIG (reference sequence). The CDR3 loop spans 13 amino acids. The V gene lost 3 bases and the J gene lost 0 bases, with 8 bases spanning the gap. Here the CDR3 reads CAWSRDNQETQYF. The CDR3 nucleotides read TGTGCCTGGAGCCGGGACAACCAAGAGACCCAGTACTTC.

The V call is TRBV19, the J call TRBJ1-4; D perhaps matches TRBD1 (5 bases). The V and J ends lost 7 bases and 5 bases respectively, with 11 bases between them. Germline lookup yields CDR1 LNHDA and CDR2 SQIVND (reference sequence). The CDR3 contains 13 residues. Here the CDR3 reads CASTTGGNEKLFF. The CDR3 DNA follows: TGTGCCAGTACCACCGGGGGGAATGAAAAACTGTTTTTT. Looking up the rest from reference TRBV19 and TRBJ1-4 gives the full variable domain: DGGITQSPKYLFRKEGQNVTLSCEQNLNHDAMYWYRQDPGQGLRLIYYSQIVNDFQKGDIAEGYSVSREKKESFPLTVTSAQKNPTAFYLCASTTGGNEKLFFGSGTQLSVL.

The genes are TRBV18 and TRBJ2-7, with TRBD1 matching 9 bases. The germline CDR1 and CDR2 sequences are KGHSH and LQKENI. The CDR3 extends over 15 amino acids. V lost 1 base to trimming and J lost 5 bases; unmatched junction nucleotides: 6. DNA of the CDR3: TGTGCCAGCTCACCACAAGGACAGGGGATAAACGAGCAGTACTTC. It encodes CASSPQGQGINEQYF.

This clone was observed a single time. The rearrangement links TRBV29-1 to TRBJ1-4; 7 nucleotides line up with TRBD1. Germline V CDR1 and CDR2: SQVTM, ANQGSEA. V lost 4 bases and J lost 5; bases outside the gene matches: 4. This CDR3 is built from 13 residues. This chain's CDR3 is CSVVLTGNEKLFF. For the CDR3, the DNA is TGCAGCGTTGTACTGACAGGGAATGAAAAACTGTTTTTT. Full variable domain (remainder filled in from reference TRBV29-1 and TRBJ1-4): SAVISQKPSRDICQRGTSLTIQCQVDSQVTMMFWYRQQPGQSLTLIATANQGSEATYESGFVIDKFPISRPNLTFSTLTVSNMSPEDSSIYLCSVVLTGNEKLFFGSGTQLSVL.

This sequence joins TRBV9 and TRBJ1-3; D possibly corresponds to TRBD1 (5 bases). Deletions cut 4 bases from V and 0 bases from J, with 17 bases between. The germline V gene encodes CDR1 SGDLS and CDR2 YYNGEE. This CDR3 is built from 17 residues. The CDR3 DNA reads TGTGCCAGCAGCCCGCACAGGTTGACTTACTCTGGAAACACCATATATTTT. Its protein is CASSPHRLTYSGNTIYF.

The chain recombines TRBV11-2 with TRBJ1-4; a weak D match, TRBD1 (6 bases). This CDR3 region has 13 residues. Per germline, CDR1 SGHAT and CDR2 FQNNGV. V was shortened by 6 bases and J by 5 bases, with 10 bases between the two germline ends. The CDR3 nucleotides read TGTGCCAGCAGTTACAGGGCCAATGAAAAACTGTTTTTT. Its translation is CASSYRANEKLFF.

This rearrangement joins TRBV29-1 to TRBJ2-5, with D possibly being TRBD1 (6 bases). The CDR3 consists of 11 residues. Trimming took off 6 bases at V and 4 bases at J, with 9 bases between the two ends. In germline, CDR1 is SQVTM, CDR2 ANQGSEA. The chain's CDR3 is CSVPRGETQYF. CDR3 DNA: TGCAGCGTCCCCAGGGGAGAGACCCAGTACTTC.